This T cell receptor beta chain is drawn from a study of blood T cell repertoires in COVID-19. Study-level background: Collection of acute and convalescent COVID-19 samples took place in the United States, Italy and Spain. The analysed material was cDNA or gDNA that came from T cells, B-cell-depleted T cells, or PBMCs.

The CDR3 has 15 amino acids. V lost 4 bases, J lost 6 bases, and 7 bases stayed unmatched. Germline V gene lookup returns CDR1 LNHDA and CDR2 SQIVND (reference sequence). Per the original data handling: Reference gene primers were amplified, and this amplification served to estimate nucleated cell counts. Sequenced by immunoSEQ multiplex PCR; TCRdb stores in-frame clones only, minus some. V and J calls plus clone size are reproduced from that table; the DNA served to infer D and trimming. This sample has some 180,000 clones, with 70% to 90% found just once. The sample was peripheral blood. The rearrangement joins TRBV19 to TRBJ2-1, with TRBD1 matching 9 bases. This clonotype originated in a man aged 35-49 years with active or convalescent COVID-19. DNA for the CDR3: TGTGCCAGTAGTACCCGCTGGGGACAGGGCAATGAGCAGTTCTTC. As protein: CASSTRWGQGNEQFF.